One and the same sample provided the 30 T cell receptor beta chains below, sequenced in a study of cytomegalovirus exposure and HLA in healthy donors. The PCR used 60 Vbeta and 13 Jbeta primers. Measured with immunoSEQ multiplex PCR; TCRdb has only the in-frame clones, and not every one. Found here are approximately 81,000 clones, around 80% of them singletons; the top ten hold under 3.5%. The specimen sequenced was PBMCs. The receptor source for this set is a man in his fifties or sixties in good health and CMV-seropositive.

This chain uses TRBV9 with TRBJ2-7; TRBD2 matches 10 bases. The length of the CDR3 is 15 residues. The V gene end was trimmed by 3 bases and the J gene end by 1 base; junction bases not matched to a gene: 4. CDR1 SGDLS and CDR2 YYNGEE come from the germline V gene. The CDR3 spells CASSGGAGGSYEQYF. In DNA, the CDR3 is TGTGCCAGCAGCGGAGGAGCGGGAGGGTCCTACGAGCAGTACTTC.

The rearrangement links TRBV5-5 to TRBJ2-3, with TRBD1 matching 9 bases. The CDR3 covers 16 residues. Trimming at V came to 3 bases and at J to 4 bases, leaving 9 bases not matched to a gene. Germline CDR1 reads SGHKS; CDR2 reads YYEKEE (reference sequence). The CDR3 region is CASSSGQGMGADTQYF. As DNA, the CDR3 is TGTGCCAGCAGCTCAGGACAGGGGATGGGGGCAGATACGCAGTATTTT.

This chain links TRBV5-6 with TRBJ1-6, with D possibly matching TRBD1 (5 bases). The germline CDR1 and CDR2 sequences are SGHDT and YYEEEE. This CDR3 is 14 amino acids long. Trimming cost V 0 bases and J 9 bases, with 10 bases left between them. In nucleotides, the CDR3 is TGTGCCAGCAGCTTGGGCAGGGAGGGTTCACCCCTCCACTTT. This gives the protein CASSLGREGSPLHF.

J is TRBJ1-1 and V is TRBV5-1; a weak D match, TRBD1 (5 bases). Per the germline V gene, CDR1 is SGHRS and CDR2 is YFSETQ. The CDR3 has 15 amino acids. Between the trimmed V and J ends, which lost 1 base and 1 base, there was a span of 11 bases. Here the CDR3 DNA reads TGCGCCAGCAGCTTGTTACCAGGGCAGAACACTGAAGCTTTCTTT. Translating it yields CASSLLPGQNTEAFF.

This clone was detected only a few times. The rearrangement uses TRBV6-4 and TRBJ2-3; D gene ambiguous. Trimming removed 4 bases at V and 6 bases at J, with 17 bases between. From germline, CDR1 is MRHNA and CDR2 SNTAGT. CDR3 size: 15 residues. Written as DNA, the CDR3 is TGTGCCAGCAGTGCTCATGCAGGCACCCAGGATACGCAGTATTTT. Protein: CASSAHAGTQDTQYF.

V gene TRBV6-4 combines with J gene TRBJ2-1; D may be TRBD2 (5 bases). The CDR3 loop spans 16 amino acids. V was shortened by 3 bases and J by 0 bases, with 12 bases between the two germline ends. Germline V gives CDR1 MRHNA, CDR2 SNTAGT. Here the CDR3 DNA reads TGTGCCAGCAGTGAGTCCACTAGTGACTCCTACAATGAGCAGTTCTTC. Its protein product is CASSESTSDSYNEQFF.

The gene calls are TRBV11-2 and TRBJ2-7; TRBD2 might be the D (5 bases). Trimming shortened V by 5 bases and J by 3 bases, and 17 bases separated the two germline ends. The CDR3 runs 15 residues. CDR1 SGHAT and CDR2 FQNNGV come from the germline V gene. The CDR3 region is CASSVGPLAGYEQYF. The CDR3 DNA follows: TGTGCCAGCAGCGTCGGCCCCCTAGCAGGCTACGAGCAGTACTTC.

The CDR3 nucleotides read TGTGCTAGTGGGTACTACAGGGATCAGCCCCAGCATTTT. The encoded protein is CASGYYRDQPQHF. This chain connects TRBV12-5 to TRBJ1-5; D is perhaps TRBD1 (6 bases). CDR1 is LGHNT, CDR2 FRNRAP, per germline. Trimming took off 6 bases at V and 5 bases at J, with 11 bases between the two ends. This CDR3 region has 13 residues.

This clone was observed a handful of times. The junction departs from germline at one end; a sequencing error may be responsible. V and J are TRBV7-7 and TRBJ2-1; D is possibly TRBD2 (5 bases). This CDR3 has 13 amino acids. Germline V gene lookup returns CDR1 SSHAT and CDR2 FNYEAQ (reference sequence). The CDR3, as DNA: TGTGCTAGCAGCTCCGGGGTATACAATGAGCAGTTCTTC. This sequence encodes CASSSGVYNEQFF.

This chain's CDR3 is CASSTPQGITDTQYF. CDR3 nucleotide sequence: TGTGCCAGTAGTACCCCACAGGGGATCACAGATACGCAGTATTTT. The rearrangement joins TRBV19 to TRBJ2-3, with 7 bases that match TRBD1. The CDR3 length is 15 residues. Germline trimming cut 4 bases from V and 2 bases from J; bases unmatched to any gene: 6. Per the germline V gene, CDR1 is LNHDA and CDR2 is SQIVND (reference sequence).

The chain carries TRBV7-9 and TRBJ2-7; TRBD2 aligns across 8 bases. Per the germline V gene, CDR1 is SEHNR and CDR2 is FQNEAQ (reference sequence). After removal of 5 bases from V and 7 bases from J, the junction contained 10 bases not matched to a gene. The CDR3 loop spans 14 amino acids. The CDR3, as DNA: TGTGCCAGCAGCCTCGTAAGCGGGAGTCAGGAGCAGTACTTC. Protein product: CASSLVSGSQEQYF.

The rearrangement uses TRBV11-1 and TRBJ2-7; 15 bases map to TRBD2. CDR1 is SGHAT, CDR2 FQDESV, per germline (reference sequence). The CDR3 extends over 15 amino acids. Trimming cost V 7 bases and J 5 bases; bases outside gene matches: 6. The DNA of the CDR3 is TGTGCCAGCAACCCTGGGACTAGCGGGGGGAACGAGCAGTACTTC. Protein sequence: CASNPGTSGGNEQYF.

The CDR3 region has the DNA TGTGCCAGCAGTTGGACAGGGCCTGGAAACACCATATATTTT. Its translation: CASSWTGPGNTIYF. This chain uses TRBV6-5 with TRBJ1-3; 8 bases are shared with TRBD1. The CDR3 loop spans 14 amino acids. The junction had 1 base not matched to a gene; V was cut back by 4 bases and J by 2 bases. Per the germline V gene, CDR1 is MNHEY and CDR2 is SVGAGI.

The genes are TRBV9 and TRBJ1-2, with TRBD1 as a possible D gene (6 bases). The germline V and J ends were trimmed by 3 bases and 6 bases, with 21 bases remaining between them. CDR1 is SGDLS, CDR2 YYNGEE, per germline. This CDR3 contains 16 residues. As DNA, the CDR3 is TGTGCCAGCAGCGCCCGAACAGGGAGTCTAGGGAATGGCTACACCTTC. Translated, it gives CASSARTGSLGNGYTF.

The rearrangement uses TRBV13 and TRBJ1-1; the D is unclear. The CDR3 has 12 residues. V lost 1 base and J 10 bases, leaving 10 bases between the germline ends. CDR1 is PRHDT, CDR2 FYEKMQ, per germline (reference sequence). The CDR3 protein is CASSLATGGAFF. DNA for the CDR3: TGTGCCAGCAGCTTAGCCACGGGTGGAGCTTTCTTT. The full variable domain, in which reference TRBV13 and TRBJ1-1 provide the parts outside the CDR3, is AAGVIQSPRHLIKEKRETATLKCYPIPRHDTVYWYQQGPGQDPQFLISFYEKMQSDKGSIPDRFSAQQFSDYHSELNMSSLELGDSALYFCASSLATGGAFFGQGTRLTVV.

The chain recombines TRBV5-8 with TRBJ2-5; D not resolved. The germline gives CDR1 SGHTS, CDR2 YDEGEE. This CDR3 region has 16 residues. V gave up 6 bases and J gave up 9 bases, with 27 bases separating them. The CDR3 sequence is CASKSQAPVEPKAQYF. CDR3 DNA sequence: TGTGCCAGCAAGAGCCAGGCCCCAGTTGAACCCAAGGCCCAGTACTTC.

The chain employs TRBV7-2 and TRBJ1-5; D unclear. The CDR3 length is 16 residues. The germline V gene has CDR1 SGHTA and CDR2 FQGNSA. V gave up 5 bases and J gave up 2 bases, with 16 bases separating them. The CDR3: CASSPPGAGGNQPQHF. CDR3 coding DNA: TGTGCCAGCAGCCCCCCGGGAGCTGGGGGCAATCAGCCCCAGCATTTT.

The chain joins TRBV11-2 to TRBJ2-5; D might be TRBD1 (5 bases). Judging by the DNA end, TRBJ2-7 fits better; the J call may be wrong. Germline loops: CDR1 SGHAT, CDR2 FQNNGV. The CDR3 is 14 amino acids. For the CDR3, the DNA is TGTGCCAGCAGCCCATATAAACAGGTCTACGAGCAGTACTTC. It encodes CASSPYKQVYEQYF.

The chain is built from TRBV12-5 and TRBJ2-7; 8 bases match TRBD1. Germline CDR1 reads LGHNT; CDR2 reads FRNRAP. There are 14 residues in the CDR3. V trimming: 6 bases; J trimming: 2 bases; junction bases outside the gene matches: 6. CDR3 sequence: CASGPGTGPYEQYF. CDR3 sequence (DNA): TGTGCTAGTGGACCCGGGACAGGACCCTACGAGCAGTACTTC.

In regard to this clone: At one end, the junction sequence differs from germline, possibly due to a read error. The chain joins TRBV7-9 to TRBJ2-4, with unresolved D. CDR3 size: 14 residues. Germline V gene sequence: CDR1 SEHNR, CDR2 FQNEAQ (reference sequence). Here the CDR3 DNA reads TGTTCCAGCAGCTTCTCTCTAGCCAAAAACATTCAGTACTTC. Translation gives CSSSFSLAKNIQYF.

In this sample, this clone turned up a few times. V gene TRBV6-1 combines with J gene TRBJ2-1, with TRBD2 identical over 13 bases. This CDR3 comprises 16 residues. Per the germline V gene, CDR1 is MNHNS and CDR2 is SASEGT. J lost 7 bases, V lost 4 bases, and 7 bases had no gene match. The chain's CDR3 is CASSGPLAGGVNEQFF. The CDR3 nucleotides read TGTGCCAGCAGTGGTCCACTAGCGGGAGGGGTGAATGAGCAGTTCTTC.

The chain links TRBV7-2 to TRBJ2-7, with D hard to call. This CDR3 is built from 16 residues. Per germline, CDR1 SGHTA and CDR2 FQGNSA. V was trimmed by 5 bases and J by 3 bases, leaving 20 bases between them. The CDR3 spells CASSRVGYSNYYEQYF. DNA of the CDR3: TGTGCCAGCAGCCGAGTAGGATACTCTAACTACTACGAGCAGTACTTC.

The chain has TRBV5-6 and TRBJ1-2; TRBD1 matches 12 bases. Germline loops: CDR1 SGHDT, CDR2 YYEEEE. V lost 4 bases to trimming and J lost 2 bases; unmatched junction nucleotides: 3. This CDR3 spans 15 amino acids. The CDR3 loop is CASSLGTGGNYGYTF. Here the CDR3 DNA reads TGTGCCAGCAGCCTGGGGACAGGGGGCAACTATGGCTACACCTTC.

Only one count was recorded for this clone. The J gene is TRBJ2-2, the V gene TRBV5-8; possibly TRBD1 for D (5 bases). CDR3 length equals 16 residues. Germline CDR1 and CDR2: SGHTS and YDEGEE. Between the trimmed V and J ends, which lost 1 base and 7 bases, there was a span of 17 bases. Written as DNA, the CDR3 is TGTGCCAGCAGCTTGCGCCTATCAGGGCTTGGCGGGGAGCTGTTTTTT. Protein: CASSLRLSGLGGELFF. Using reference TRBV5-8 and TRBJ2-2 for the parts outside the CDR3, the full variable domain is EAGVTQSPTHLIKTRGQQATLRCSPISGHTSVYWYQQALGLGLQFLLWYDEGEERNRGNFPPRFSGRQFPNYSSELNVNALELEDSALYLCASSLRLSGLGGELFFGEGSRLTVL.

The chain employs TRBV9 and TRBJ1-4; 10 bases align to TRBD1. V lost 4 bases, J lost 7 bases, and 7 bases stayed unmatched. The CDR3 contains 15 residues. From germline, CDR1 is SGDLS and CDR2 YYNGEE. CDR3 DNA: TGTGCCAGCAGCCCCTGGACAGGGGGAGGTGAAAAACTGTTTTTT. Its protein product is CASSPWTGGGEKLFF.

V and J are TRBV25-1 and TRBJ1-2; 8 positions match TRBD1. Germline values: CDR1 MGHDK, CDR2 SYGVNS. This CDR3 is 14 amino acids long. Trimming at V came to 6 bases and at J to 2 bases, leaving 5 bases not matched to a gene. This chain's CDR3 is CASRGQGGNYGYTF. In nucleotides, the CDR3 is TGTGCCAGCAGAGGACAGGGAGGGAACTATGGCTACACCTTC.

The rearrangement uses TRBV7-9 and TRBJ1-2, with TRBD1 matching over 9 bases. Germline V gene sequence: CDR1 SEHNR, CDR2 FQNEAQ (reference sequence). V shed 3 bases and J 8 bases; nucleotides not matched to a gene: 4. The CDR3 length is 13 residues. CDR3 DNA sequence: TGTGCCAGCAGCTTCGGGGGGACAGGGGGCTACACCTTC. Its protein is CASSFGGTGGYTF.

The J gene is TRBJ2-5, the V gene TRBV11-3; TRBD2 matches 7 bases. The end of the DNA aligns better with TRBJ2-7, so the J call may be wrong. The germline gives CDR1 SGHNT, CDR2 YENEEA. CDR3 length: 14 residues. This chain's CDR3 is CASSLAGGSYEQYF. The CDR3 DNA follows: TGTGCCAGCAGCTTAGCGGGAGGATCCTACGAGCAGTACTTC.

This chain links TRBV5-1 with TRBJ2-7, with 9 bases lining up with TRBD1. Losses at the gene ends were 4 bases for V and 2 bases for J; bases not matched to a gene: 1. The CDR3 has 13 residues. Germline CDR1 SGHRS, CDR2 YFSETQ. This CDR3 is CASSRDRAYEQYF. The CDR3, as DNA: TGCGCCAGCAGCCGGGACAGGGCCTACGAGCAGTACTTC.

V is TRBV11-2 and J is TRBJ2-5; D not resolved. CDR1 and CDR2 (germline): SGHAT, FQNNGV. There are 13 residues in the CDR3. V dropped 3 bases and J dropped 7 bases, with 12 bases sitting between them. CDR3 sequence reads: CASSFAGLGTQYF. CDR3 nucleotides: TGTGCCAGCAGCTTCGCCGGCCTAGGGACCCAGTACTTC.